These 4 T cell receptor beta chains were sequenced from one sample in a study of CD8 T cells in Susac syndrome. Reverse transcription used roughly 0.45 to 1 ug RNA and random hexamers. Each CDR3 protein is one row after TCRdb ran MiXCR on the immunoSEQ multiplex PCR reads. The table shows some 180,000 distinct CDR3 sequences, with about 95% occurring only once. Source material: CD4+ T cells from PBMCs. These receptors originate from a human donor in good health.

CDR3 sequence (DNA): TGTGCCAGCATAAGGGACAGGGGCAGAACAGATACGCAGTATTTT. Residues: CASIRDRGRTDTQYF. The chain links TRBV28 to TRBJ2-3, with 10 positions matching TRBD1. The CDR3 has 15 amino acids. The germline V gene has CDR1 MDHEN and CDR2 SYDVKM. V lost 7 bases and J lost 3; bases outside the gene matches: 7. Looking up the rest from reference TRBV28 and TRBJ2-3 gives the full variable domain: DVKVTQSSRYLVKRTGEKVFLECVQDMDHENMFWYRQDPGLGLRLIYFSYDVKMKEKGDIPEGYSVSREKKERFSLILESASTNQTSMYLCASIRDRGRTDTQYFGPGTRLTVL.

The chain joins TRBV19 to TRBJ2-3, with TRBD1 identical over 8 bases. J gave up 7 bases and V 6 bases, and 15 bases lay outside the gene matches. The length of the CDR3 is 16 residues. Looked up from germline, CDR1 is LNHDA and CDR2 is SQIVND (reference sequence). This chain's CDR3 is CASSPIGTGRQHTQYF. In nucleotides, the CDR3 is TGTGCCAGTAGCCCGATCGGGACAGGAAGGCAACATACGCAGTATTTT.

This chain uses TRBV5-4 with TRBJ2-3; TRBD2 aligns across 11 bases. The germline V gene has CDR1 SGHNT and CDR2 YYREEE (reference sequence). Unmatched junction bases numbered 3, after V lost 2 bases and J lost 1 base. This CDR3 spans 16 amino acids. In DNA form, the CDR3 reads TGTGCCAGCAGCTTCGTAGCGGGAGGGGGCACAGATACGCAGTATTTT. This codes for CASSFVAGGGTDTQYF.

This chain uses TRBV20-1 with TRBJ1-1; D remains ambiguous. The CDR3 spans 12 residues. Germline V lookup: CDR1 DFQATT, CDR2 SNEGSKA (reference sequence). The germline V and J ends were trimmed by 1 base and 4 bases, with 7 bases remaining between them. CDR3 amino acids: CSARVRGTEAFF. CDR3 nucleotide sequence: TGCAGTGCTAGAGTCCGGGGCACTGAAGCTTTCTTT.